One and the same sample provided the 17 T cell receptor beta chains below, sequenced in a study of T cells in Graves' hyperthyroidism and ophthalmopathy. What was amplified from RNA transcripts were TCR beta CDR3 regions. The HTBI set primed first-round TCR CDR3 RT-PCR. TCRdb independently ran MiXCR on the multiplex PCR reads; one entry per CDR3 protein. The data hold hundreds of thousands of distinct CDR3 sequences, with about 16% observed a single time. The sequenced material came from blood. All receptors come from a woman aged 25 to 39 with Graves' hyperthyroidism.

This clonotype was counted at least ten times. The V and J genes are TRBV18 and TRBJ2-5; D remains unclear. The V end lost 3 bases, the J end lost 4 bases, and 6 bases lay between the germline ends. The CDR3 is made up of 12 amino acids. CDR1 KGHSH and CDR2 LQKENI come from the germline V gene. CDR3 amino acids: CASSPARETQYF. DNA for the CDR3: TGTGCCAGCTCACCGGCACGAGAGACCCAGTACTTC.

The chain uses TRBV19 and TRBJ2-7; 7 nucleotides match TRBD2. The CDR3 totals 16 residues. Germline V gene sequence: CDR1 LNHDA, CDR2 SQIVND (reference sequence). The V gene end was trimmed by 4 bases and the J gene end by 3 bases; junction bases not matched to a gene: 12. The CDR3 sequence is CASSTSDGRIIYEQYF. The CDR3 coding sequence is TGTGCCAGTAGTACATCGGACGGGAGGATCATCTACGAGCAGTACTTC.

This clonotype was seen many times. The chain carries TRBV6-5 and TRBJ2-5; no definite D call. V gave up 2 bases and J gave up 2 bases, with 15 bases separating them. Germline V lookup: CDR1 MNHEY, CDR2 SVGAGI. The CDR3 is made up of 16 amino acids. DNA for the CDR3: TGTGCCAGCAGTTACACCCCGTTGCAGACTCAAGAGACCCAGTACTTC. Translation gives CASSYTPLQTQETQYF.

In this sample, this clonotype turned up once. The chain combines TRBV7-9 with TRBJ2-3; 16 positions match TRBD2. V gave up 10 bases and J gave up 2 bases; unmatched junction bases: 6. CDR1 and CDR2 from the germline V gene are SEHNR and FQNEAQ (reference sequence). This CDR3 is built from 16 residues. CDR3 coding DNA: TGTGCCATGTCGGGGACTAGCGGGAGGGTCACAGATACGCAGTATTTT. Translation: CAMSGTSGRVTDTQYF.

The sample holds a few counts of this clonotype. The genes are TRBV3-1 and TRBJ1-1; possible D gene TRBD1, 6 bases. V gave up 6 bases and J gave up 0 bases, with 23 bases separating them. Looked up from germline, CDR1 is LGHDT and CDR2 is YNNKEL (reference sequence). The CDR3 contains 18 residues. The CDR3 sequence: CASRPTGTRAFMNTEAFF. CDR3 DNA: TGTGCCAGCAGACCGACGGGGACAAGGGCTTTCATGAACACTGAAGCTTTCTTT.

This clonotype was recorded at least ten times. The V call is TRBV18, the J call TRBJ2-7; D perhaps matches TRBD2 (5 bases). Germline V gene data show CDR1 as KGHSH and CDR2 as LQKENI. The V end lost 2 bases, the J end lost 5 bases, and 13 bases lay between the germline ends. The CDR3 runs 14 residues. This CDR3 reads CASSPVPMGDEQYF. The CDR3 DNA reads TGTGCCAGCTCACCAGTTCCCATGGGAGACGAGCAGTACTTC.

This clonotype was observed a handful of times. CDR3 sequence: CSAILSGSTGELFF. The CDR3 region has the DNA TGCAGTGCTATTCTTAGCGGGAGCACCGGGGAGCTGTTTTTT. The chain uses TRBV20-1 and TRBJ2-2; 9 nucleotides line up with TRBD2. Germline CDR1 is DFQATT and CDR2 is SNEGSKA (reference sequence). V was clipped by 4 bases and J by 4 bases; unmatched bases: 4. CDR3 length equals 14 residues.

In this sample, this clonotype turned up a few times. The chain employs TRBV5-4 and TRBJ2-1; tentatively, D is TRBD1 (6 bases). The CDR3 sequence is 17 residues long. CDR1 SGHNT and CDR2 YYREEE come from the germline V gene (reference sequence). Trimming took off 0 bases at V and 0 bases at J, with 13 bases between the two ends. CDR3 amino acids: CASSLVGTGSSYNEQFF. Here the CDR3 DNA reads TGTGCCAGCAGCTTGGTGGGAACAGGGAGCTCCTACAATGAGCAGTTCTTC. The whole variable domain, remainder taken from reference TRBV5-4 and TRBJ2-1, is ETGVTQSPTHLIKTRGQQVTLRCSSQSGHNTVSWYQQALGQGPQFIFQYYREEENGRGNFPPRFSGLQFPNYSSELNVNALELDDSALYLCASSLVGTGSSYNEQFFGPGTRLTVL.

This clonotype was seen many times. The chain employs TRBV28 and TRBJ2-6; D uncertain. Deletions cut 7 bases from V and 1 base from J, with 5 bases between. Germline V gene data show CDR1 as MDHEN and CDR2 as SYDVKM. The CDR3 contains 13 residues. The CDR3 spells CASTQSGANVLTF. CDR3 nucleotide sequence: TGTGCCAGCACCCAATCTGGGGCCAACGTCCTGACTTTC.

The chain is built from TRBV27 and TRBJ1-6; a weak D match, TRBD1 (6 bases). This CDR3 comprises 16 residues. Germline V gene sequence: CDR1 MNHEY, CDR2 SMNVEV (reference sequence). V shed 6 bases and J shed 10 bases, with 22 bases lying between them. The CDR3 spells CASSSLLGGLESPLHF. CDR3 DNA sequence: TGTGCCAGCAGCTCCCTCTTGGGGGGGCTGGAATCACCCCTCCACTTT.

The V gene is TRBV28, the J gene TRBJ2-4; TRBD2 matches 15 bases. J lost 1 base, V lost 6 bases, and 4 bases had no gene match. The CDR3 contains 17 residues. CDR1 and CDR2 from the germline V gene are MDHEN and SYDVKM. The CDR3, as DNA: TGTGCCAGCAGCCAAGGGACTAGCGGGGGGGCCAAAAACATTCAGTACTTC. It specifies CASSQGTSGGAKNIQYF.

V is TRBV7-6 and J is TRBJ2-7, with no clear D. The CDR3 is made up of 11 amino acids. CDR1 is SGHVS, CDR2 FNYEAQ, per germline. V lost 5 bases and J 8 bases, leaving 10 bases between the germline ends. DNA of the CDR3: TGTGCCAGCAGCGCCGGACGCCAGCAGTACTTC. As protein: CASSAGRQQYF.

For this clonotype: A much bigger clone sits one base away, suggesting this may be a read error. This chain connects TRBV24-1 to TRBJ2-3; 10 nucleotides line up with TRBD1. Per the germline V gene, CDR1 is KGHDR and CDR2 is SFDVKD. The CDR3 contains 16 residues. The CDR3 nucleotides read TGTGCCACCAGTGACACCGGGACAGGGGACACAGGTACGCAGTATTTT. This gives the protein CATSDTGTGDTGTQYF.

This clonotype was found many times. V is TRBV12-3 or TRBV12-4 and J is TRBJ2-2; D not resolved. The CDR3 covers 10 residues. Trimming pared 3 bases from V and 10 bases from J, leaving 3 bases between. This CDR3 reads CASSLVELFF. The CDR3 nucleotides read TGTGCCAGCAGTTTGGTGGAGCTGTTTTTT.

The CDR3 protein is CASSEMVRGPNEQFF. The CDR3 DNA reads as TGTGCCAGCAGTGAAATGGTCAGGGGGCCGAATGAGCAGTTCTTC. The rearrangement uses TRBV2 and TRBJ2-1; 8 nucleotides line up with TRBD1. Germline values: CDR1 SNHLY, CDR2 FYNNEI. Trimming removed 2 bases from V and 7 bases from J; junction bases left unmatched: 7. This CDR3 has 15 amino acids.

The sample holds many counts of this clonotype. The rearrangement links TRBV4-2 to TRBJ2-7, with D maybe TRBD2 (5 bases). Trimming removed 1 base at V and 0 bases at J, with 13 bases between. The CDR3 runs to 16 residues. Germline CDR1 LGHNA, CDR2 YNFKEQ. The DNA for the CDR3 is TGTGCCAGCAGCCAAGGGATCCAGACTAACTCCTACGAGCAGTACTTC. Translating it yields CASSQGIQTNSYEQYF.

This clonotype was counted only a few times. V is TRBV20-1 and J is TRBJ2-3; 9 bases line up with TRBD2. The CDR3 consists of 16 residues. V was clipped by 4 bases and J by 1 base; unmatched bases: 9. CDR1 is DFQATT and CDR2 is SNEGSKA in the germline V gene (reference sequence). As DNA, the CDR3 is TGCAGTGCTAAGAAAGCTAGCGGGAAGGGCACAGATACGCAGTATTTT. This sequence encodes CSAKKASGKGTDTQYF.